This is a list of T cell receptor beta chains from one sample in a study of cytomegalovirus exposure and HLA in healthy donors. Produced via immunoSEQ multiplex PCR; TCRdb's table is partial and in-frame only. Of under 150,000 clones listed, approximately 84% are singletons. The sample consisted of PBMCs. The receptors were gathered from a woman aged 40-49 years in good health and CMV-seronegative. CDR3s include the opening cysteine and the closing phenylalanine or tryptophan. A D gene is named only where the DNA matches it firmly. Clone size appears in some rows only: once, few, many, or a class for an expanded clone.

J gene,CDR3 length,clone size,V gene,D gene,CDR3 protein,CDR3 DNA
TRBJ2-7,14,-,TRBV9,-,CASSIGAADYEQYF,TGTGCCAGCAGCATCGGTGCCGCTGACTACGAGCAGTACTTC
TRBJ2-2,15,-,TRBV7-3,-,CASSFQGANTGELFF,TGTGCCAGCAGCTTTCAAGGGGCGAACACCGGGGAGCTGTTTTTT
TRBJ2-1,13,-,TRBV7-7,-,CASSGQPDSEQFF,TGTGCCAGCAGCGGACAACCCGACAGTGAGCAGTTCTTC
TRBJ2-1,15,few,TRBV2,TRBD2,CASSQGLAGVGEQFF,TGTGCCAGCAGCCAGGGACTAGCGGGAGTAGGCGAGCAGTTCTTC
TRBJ2-3,16,-,TRBV4-1,TRBD2,CASSQAASGLTDTQYF,TGCGCCAGCAGCCAAGCGGCTAGCGGGCTAACAGATACGCAGTATTTT
TRBJ2-3,14,-,TRBV14,-,CASSLRVATDTQYF,TGTGCCAGCAGCCTCCGGGTGGCCACAGATACGCAGTATTTT
TRBJ2-1,11,once,TRBV11-2,-,CASSLGGEQFF,TGTGCCAGCAGCTTAGGAGGTGAGCAGTTCTTC
TRBJ1-6,16,-,TRBV15,-,CATSRDSQDVNSPLHF,TGTGCCACCAGCAGAGATTCACAGGACGTGAATTCACCCCTCCACTTT
TRBJ2-2,15,once,TRBV30,TRBD2,CAWSQGLAGSGELFF,TGTGCCTGGAGTCAAGGACTAGCGGGTTCCGGGGAGCTGTTTTTT
TRBJ2-3,14,few,TRBV9,-,CASRGTLSTDTQYF,TGTGCCAGCAGGGGGACACTCAGCACAGATACGCAGTATTTT
TRBJ2-1,15,-,TRBV7-8,TRBD2,CASSPKLALNNEQFF,TGTGCCAGCAGCCCTAAACTAGCGCTTAACAATGAGCAGTTCTTC
TRBJ2-1,14,-,TRBV10-2,TRBD2,CATTTSGSYNEQFF,TGCGCCACCACAACTAGCGGGAGCTACAATGAGCAGTTCTTC
TRBJ2-7,15,-,TRBV5-1,-,CASSSPGAGSYEQYF,TGCGCCAGCAGTTCCCCTGGGGCTGGATCCTACGAGCAGTACTTC
TRBJ1-2,14,once,TRBV10-2,-,CASTSRTGNYGYTF,TGCGCCAGCACTTCCCGGACGGGGAACTATGGCTACACCTTC
TRBJ2-4,16,-,TRBV6-1,TRBD1,CASSGYRQGPVDIQYF,TGTGCCAGCAGTGGATACCGACAGGGCCCCGTAGACATTCAGTACTTC
TRBJ1-2,14,-,TRBV6-4,-,CASSEVFGTNGYTF,TGTGCCAGCAGTGAGGTATTCGGGACAAATGGCTACACCTTC
TRBJ2-1,15,-,TRBV6-1,-,CASSESPDSGDEQFF,TGTGCCAGCAGTGAATCCCCGGACTCGGGTGATGAGCAGTTCTTC
TRBJ2-4,13,once,TRBV5-6,TRBD1,CASSPGQGYIQYF,TGTGCCAGCAGCCCTGGACAGGGATACATTCAGTACTTC
TRBJ1-2,13,-,TRBV6-5,-,CASSEVDSHGYTF,TGTGCCAGCAGTGAAGTGGACAGTCATGGCTACACCTTC
TRBJ2-6,16,-,TRBV5-1,TRBD2,CASSLSGDSGANVLTF,TGCGCCAGCAGCTTGAGCGGGGATTCTGGGGCCAACGTCCTGACTTTC
TRBJ2-7,15,few,TRBV5-1,-,CASSFSAGLNYEQYF,TGCGCCAGCAGCTTCTCGGCAGGTTTGAACTACGAGCAGTACTTC
TRBJ1-1,16,-,TRBV27,TRBD1,CASSFQTGVGDTEAFF,TGTGCCAGCAGTTTCCAGACAGGGGTAGGAGACACTGAAGCTTTCTTT
TRBJ2-1,16,few,TRBV27,TRBD2,CASSLGLAGGVGEQFF,TGTGCCAGCAGTTTAGGACTAGCGGGAGGGGTAGGTGAGCAGTTCTTC
TRBJ1-1,11,few,TRBV20-1,-,CSAPRDTEAFF,TGCAGTGCCCCGAGGGATACTGAAGCTTTCTTT
TRBJ2-3,11,-,TRBV28,-,CASTSTDTQYF,TGTGCCAGCACCTCTACAGATACGCAGTATTTT
TRBJ1-3,17,few,TRBV6-1,TRBD1,CASSVSTGVKRGNTIYF,TGTGCCAGCAGTGTCTCTACAGGGGTGAAAAGGGGAAACACCATATATTTT
TRBJ2-1,17,-,TRBV13,-,CASSSRTFFSSYNEQFF,TGTGCCAGCAGCTCGCGGACTTTCTTTAGCTCCTACAATGAGCAGTTCTTC
TRBJ1-5,17,-,TRBV5-1,-,CASSPFPSDAANQPQHF,TGCGCCAGCAGCCCTTTTCCCTCAGATGCCGCTAATCAGCCCCAGCATTTT
TRBJ2-5,14,-,TRBV15,-,CATSRSAAQETQYF,TGTGCCACCAGCAGGTCCGCGGCACAAGAGACCCAGTACTTC
TRBJ2-1,14,few,TRBV7-8,TRBD2,CASNKLAGESEQFF,TGTGCCAGCAACAAACTAGCGGGAGAATCTGAGCAGTTCTTC
TRBJ2-2,16,-,TRBV6-6,TRBD1,CASSYRGQGYTGELFF,TGTGCCAGCAGTTACAGGGGGCAGGGATACACCGGGGAGCTGTTTTTT
TRBJ2-7,13,-,TRBV7-6,-,CASSLSDSHPQYF,TGTGCCAGCAGCTTAAGTGACAGTCATCCGCAGTACTTC
TRBJ1-1,15,-,TRBV9,TRBD1,CASSVGGQADTEAFF,TGTGCCAGCAGCGTAGGGGGACAGGCGGACACTGAAGCTTTCTTT
TRBJ2-7,14,few,TRBV2,-,CASRTGSSSYEQYF,TGTGCCAGCAGGACAGGCTCTAGCTCCTACGAGCAGTACTTC
TRBJ2-7,15,-,TRBV2,TRBD1,CASSRLRDRVHEQYF,TGTGCCAGCAGCCGACTGCGGGACAGGGTCCACGAGCAGTACTTC
TRBJ1-2,12,once,TRBV19,-,CASSRQLYGYTF,TGTGCCAGTAGTCGACAGCTCTATGGCTACACCTTC
TRBJ2-3,10,-,TRBV28,-,CASSHYTQYF,TGTGCCAGCAGCCACTATACGCAGTATTTT
TRBJ2-1,14,-,TRBV9,TRBD2,CASSVAGGLNEQFF,TGTGCCAGCAGCGTAGCGGGAGGACTCAATGAGCAGTTCTTC
TRBJ2-5,14,-,TRBV6-1,TRBD1,CASSEADRGETQYF,TGTGCCAGCAGTGAAGCCGACAGGGGAGAGACCCAGTACTTC
TRBJ2-7,15,-,TRBV28,TRBD1,CASRPTGTVTYEQYF,TGTGCCAGTAGACCAACCGGGACAGTTACCTACGAGCAGTACTTC
TRBJ2-7,13,-,TRBV27,TRBD1,CATSTGAIYEQYF,TGTGCCACTTCTACAGGGGCGATCTACGAGCAGTACTTC
TRBJ2-7,16,-,TRBV7-2,TRBD2,CASSLGPVAGGSGQYF,TGTGCCAGCAGCTTAGGGCCGGTAGCGGGGGGTTCGGGACAGTACTTC
TRBJ2-5,15,-,TRBV9,-,CASSVAGTGGETQYF,TGTGCCAGCAGCGTAGCAGGAACAGGAGGGGAGACCCAGTACTTC
TRBJ1-1,15,-,TRBV7-6,TRBD1,CASSLDRGLNTEAFF,TGTGCCAGCAGCTTAGACAGGGGGCTAAACACTGAAGCTTTCTTT